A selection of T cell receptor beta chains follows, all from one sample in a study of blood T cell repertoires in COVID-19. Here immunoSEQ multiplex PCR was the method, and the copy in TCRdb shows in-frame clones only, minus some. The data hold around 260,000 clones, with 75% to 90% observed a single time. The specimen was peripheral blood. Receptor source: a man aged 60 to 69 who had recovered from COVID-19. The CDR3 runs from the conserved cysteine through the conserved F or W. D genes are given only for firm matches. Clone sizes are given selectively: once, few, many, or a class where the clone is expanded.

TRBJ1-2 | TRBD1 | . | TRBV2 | TGTGCCAGCGTCGGGACAGGGGGCAAGGATAACTATGGCTACACCTTC | CASVGTGGKDNYGYTF
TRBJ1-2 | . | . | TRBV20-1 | TGCAACCCGTCGGGTTCAGGCTACACCTTC | CNPSGSGYTF
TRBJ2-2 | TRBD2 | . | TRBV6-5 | TGTGCCAGCAATATGGGAGGGCCTCACACCGGGGAGCTGTTTTTT | CASNMGGPHTGELFF
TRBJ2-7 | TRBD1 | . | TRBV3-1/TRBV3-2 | TGTGCCAGCAGCCCCCGGACAGGGGGCTACGAGCAGTACTTC | CASSPRTGGYEQYF
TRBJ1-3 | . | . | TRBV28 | TGTGCCAGCAGTGGGGGGTCGGTCTCTGGAAACACCATATATTTT | CASSGGSVSGNTIYF
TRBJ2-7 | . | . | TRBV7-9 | TGTGCCAGCAGCTCACACAGGGATTTTAAGCAGTACTTC | CASSSHRDFKQYF
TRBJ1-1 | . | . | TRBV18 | TGTGCCAGCTCACCCGGGACTGAAGCTTTCTTT | CASSPGTEAFF
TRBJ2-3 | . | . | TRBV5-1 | TGCGCCAGCAGCTTGCGCAGTACGACAGATACGCAGTATTTT | CASSLRSTTDTQYF
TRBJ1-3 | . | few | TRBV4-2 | TGTGCCAGCAGCCAAGATGGGGGCGACTCTGGAAACACCATATATTTT | CASSQDGGDSGNTIYF
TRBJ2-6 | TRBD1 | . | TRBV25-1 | TGTGCCAGCAGCAGTACAGGGGGAGGCTCTGGGGCCAACGTCCTGACTTTC | CASSSTGGGSGANVLTF
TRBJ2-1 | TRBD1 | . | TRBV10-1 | TGCGCCAGCAGTGATACGGGACAGGGGCTTAATGAGCAGTTCTTC | CASSDTGQGLNEQFF
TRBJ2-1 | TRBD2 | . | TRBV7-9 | TGTGCCAGCAGCTTAACGACTAGCGGGAGGCCTGAGCAGTTCTTC | CASSLTTSGRPEQFF
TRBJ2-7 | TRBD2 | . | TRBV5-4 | TGTGCCAGCAGCGCCGGGACTAGCGGGGCCCCTCCCTACGAGCAGTACTTC | CASSAGTSGAPPYEQYF
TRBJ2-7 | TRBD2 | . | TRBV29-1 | TGCAGCGTTGCATATCGGGCTAGCGGGACTAGCGAGCAGTACTTC | CSVAYRASGTSEQYF